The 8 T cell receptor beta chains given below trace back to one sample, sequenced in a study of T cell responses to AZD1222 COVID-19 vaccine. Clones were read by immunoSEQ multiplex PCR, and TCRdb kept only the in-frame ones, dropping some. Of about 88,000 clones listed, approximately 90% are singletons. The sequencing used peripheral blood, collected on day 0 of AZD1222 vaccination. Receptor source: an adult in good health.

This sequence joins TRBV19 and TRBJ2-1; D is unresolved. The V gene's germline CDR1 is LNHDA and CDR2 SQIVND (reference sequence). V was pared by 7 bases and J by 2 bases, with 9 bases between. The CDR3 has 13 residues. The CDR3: CASKSSPYNEQFF. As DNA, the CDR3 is TGTGCCAGTAAGTCCTCTCCCTACAATGAGCAGTTCTTC.

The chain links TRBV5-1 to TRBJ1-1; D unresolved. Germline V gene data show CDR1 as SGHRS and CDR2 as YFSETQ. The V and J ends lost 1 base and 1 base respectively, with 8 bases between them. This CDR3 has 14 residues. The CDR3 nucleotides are TGCGCCAGCAGCTTGTCGGCAGAGAACACTGAAGCTTTCTTT. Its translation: CASSLSAENTEAFF.

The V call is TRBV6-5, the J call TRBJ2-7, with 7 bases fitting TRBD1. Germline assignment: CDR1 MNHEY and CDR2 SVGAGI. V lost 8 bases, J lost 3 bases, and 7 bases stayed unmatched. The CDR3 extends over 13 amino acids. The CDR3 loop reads CASPGDSSYEQYF. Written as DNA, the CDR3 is TGTGCCAGCCCTGGGGACAGCAGCTACGAGCAGTACTTC.

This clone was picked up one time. CDR3 DNA sequence: TGTGCCAGCAGTTTCCACGCCAAGGGGATAAATCAGCCCCAGCATTTT. Translated, it gives CASSFHAKGINQPQHF. V is TRBV27 and J is TRBJ1-5, with D possibly TRBD1 on 5 matching bases. The V end was cut by 3 bases, the J end by 4 bases, with 16 bases between. This CDR3 has 16 residues. CDR1 is MNHEY, CDR2 SMNVEV, per germline (reference sequence).

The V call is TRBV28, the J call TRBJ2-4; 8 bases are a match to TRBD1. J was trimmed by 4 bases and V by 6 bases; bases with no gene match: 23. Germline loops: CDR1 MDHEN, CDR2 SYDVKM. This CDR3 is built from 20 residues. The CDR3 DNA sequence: TGTGCCAGCAGCGCCCTGGACAGGGCGAAAAGAAAAATGCTTAAAAACATTCAGTACTTC. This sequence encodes CASSALDRAKRKMLKNIQYF.

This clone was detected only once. CDR3 nucleotide sequence: TGTGCCAGCGGAGAACCCTACTCCTACAATGAGCAGTTCTTC. This encodes CASGEPYSYNEQFF. This chain joins TRBV6-5 and TRBJ2-1; D remains ambiguous. The CDR3 consists of 14 residues. CDR1 and CDR2 from the germline V gene are MNHEY and SVGAGI. Trimming shortened V by 8 bases and J by 0 bases, and 11 bases separated the two germline ends.

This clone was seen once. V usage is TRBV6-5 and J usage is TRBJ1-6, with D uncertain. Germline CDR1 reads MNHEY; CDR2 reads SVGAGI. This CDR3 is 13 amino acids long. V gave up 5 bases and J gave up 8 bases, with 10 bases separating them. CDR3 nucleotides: TGTGCCAGCAGTAGTGGGATTTATTCACCCCTCCACTTT. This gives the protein CASSSGIYSPLHF.

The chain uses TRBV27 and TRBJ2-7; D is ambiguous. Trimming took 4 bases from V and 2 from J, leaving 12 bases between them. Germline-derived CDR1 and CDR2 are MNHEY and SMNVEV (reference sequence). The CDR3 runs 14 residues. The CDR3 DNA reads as TGTGCCAGCAGTTCCAAGGGCGCGACCTACGAGCAGTACTTC. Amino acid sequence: CASSSKGATYEQYF.